The rows below give T cell receptor beta chains drawn from one sample of a study of shared clonotypes between healthy human individuals. Produced via immunoSEQ multiplex PCR; TCRdb's table is partial and in-frame only. The sample shows about 1.1 million clones, around three quarters of them seen only once. Sequencing input: memory CD4+ T cells from PBMCs. These receptors were taken from a young man in good health. Some clones in this sample may be carry-over from other donors' samples. CDR3s include the opening cysteine and the closing phenylalanine or tryptophan. D genes are given only for firm matches. Rows give clone size only sometimes, using once, few, many, or a class for an expanded clone.

v_gene	j_gene	abundance	d_gene	CDR3aa	CDR3nt
TRBV19	TRBJ2-1	few	.	CACRQVGYNEQFF	TGTGCCTGCCGGCAAGTGGGTTACAATGAGCAGTTCTTC
TRBV10-2	TRBJ2-7	.	.	CASSRQNSYEQYF	TGCGCCAGCAGCCGACAGAACTCCTACGAGCAGTACTTC
TRBV4-3	TRBJ2-4	once	TRBD2	CASSHVAGAKNIQYF	TGCGCCAGCAGCCACGTAGCGGGAGCCAAAAACATTCAGTACTTC
TRBV27	TRBJ1-1	.	.	CASISRGKNTEAFF	TGTGCCAGCATTAGCCGCGGGAAGAACACTGAAGCTTTCTTT
TRBV7-9	TRBJ1-4	.	TRBD1	CASSPLKGAWGEKLFF	TGTGCCAGCAGCCCGTTGAAGGGGGCATGGGGTGAAAAACTGTTTTTT
TRBV11-2	TRBJ2-3	.	.	CASSRRPGGRATDTQYF	TGTGCCAGCAGCCGCCGGCCCGGGGGGCGGGCCACAGATACGCAGTATTTT
TRBV7-9	TRBJ2-7	.	.	CASSPGEGLTYEQYF	TGTGCCAGCAGCCCTGGGGAAGGGTTAACCTACGAGCAGTACTTC
TRBV7-9	TRBJ1-1	.	TRBD1	CASSESRDRRLMNTEAFF	TGTGCCAGCAGCGAAAGCCGGGACAGGCGCTTAATGAACACTGAAGCTTTCTTT
TRBV10-3	TRBJ2-7	.	TRBD2	CAISESTGTSGREAFW	TGTGCCATCAGTGAGTCGACCGGGACTAGCGGGAGGGAGGCCTTTTGG
TRBV5-4	TRBJ2-5	.	TRBD2	CASSLIWTSGRETQYF	TGTGCCAGCAGCTTGATCTGGACTAGCGGGCGAGAGACCCAGTACTTC
TRBV6-1	TRBJ2-2	.	.	CASMRGGNTGELFF	TGTGCCAGCATGAGGGGGGGGAACACCGGGGAGCTGTTTTTT
TRBV5-1	TRBJ2-3	.	TRBD2	CASSGGTSGSTDTQYF	TGCGCCAGCAGCGGAGGGACTAGCGGGAGCACAGATACGCAGTATTTT
TRBV5-1	TRBJ1-1	.	TRBD1	CASSRQGAEAFF	TGCGCCAGCAGCCGACAGGGGGCTGAAGCTTTCTTT
TRBV5-1	TRBJ1-5	few	.	CASSSTGNSNQPQHF	TGCGCCAGCAGCTCGACCGGGAATAGCAATCAGCCCCAGCATTTT
TRBV27	TRBJ2-7	.	TRBD2	CASSLAAGAYEQYF	TGTGCCAGCAGTTTAGCAGCGGGAGCCTACGAGCAGTACTTC
TRBV28	TRBJ1-6	.	.	CASSKSDRDNSPLHF	TGTGCCAGCAGTAAATCGGACAGAGATAATTCACCCCTCCACTTT